This T cell receptor beta chain was observed in a study of shared clonotypes between healthy human individuals. Sequencing was performed with immunoSEQ multiplex PCR; in TCRdb, only in-frame clones are kept and a portion is missing. The table lists 600,000 to 700,000 clones, around 73% of them singletons. The CDR3 sequence is 16 residues long. The germline V gene encodes CDR1 MDHEN and CDR2 SYDVKM. Remarks on this clone: Sequence at one end of the junction differs from germline and may be a read error.

The gene calls are TRBV28 and TRBJ1-2; TRBD1 matches 7 bases. The TCR was taken from a woman younger than 45 in good health. The sequenced sample consisted of memory CD4+ T cells sorted from blood. Indicated subset: CD45RA-negative fraction. The CDR3 reads CASSFSSGQINRLPFF. The CDR3 nucleotides are TGTGCCAGCAGTTTTTCATCGGGACAGATAAACCGGTTGCCCTTCTTC.